This record concerns one T cell receptor beta chain sequence. Its antigen remains unknown. These data come from a study of T cells expressing NK-cell markers. After re-calling the 5' RACE reads, TCRdb lists one entry per CDR3 protein, DNA absent. The sample holds approximately 460,000 distinct CDR3 sequences. Study-wide results and limits: Similarly, these clonotypes led the CD3+CD56-NKG2C+ fraction as well in several donors.

The length of the CDR3 is 12 residues. From germline, CDR1 is SQVTM and CDR2 ANQGSEA. The receptor was derived from a woman between 18 and 69 years old in good health. V gene TRBV29-1 combines with J gene TRBJ2-7. The sequenced material came from blood T cells: a sorted CD56 or NKG2C T cell subset, CD4+ or CD8+ T cells, or bulk PBMC T cells (not recorded which). The CDR3 reads CSVEGREREQYF.